This T cell receptor beta chain comes out of a study of shared clonotypes between healthy human individuals. The donors were adults (healthy and HIV-negative) with no recent acute infections or vaccinations. CD4+ cells underwent separation, giving CD45RA+ naive and CD45RA-negative memory subsets. The germline V gene encodes CDR1 MGHDK and CDR2 SYGVNS. After removal of 1 base from V and 5 bases from J, the junction contained 4 bases not matched to a gene. The CDR3 contains 14 residues. Comments on this clone: Its antigen remains unidentified.

Method: immunoSEQ multiplex PCR; TCRdb's copy keeps in-frame clones and lacks some. The repertoire holds approximately 1.4 million clones, with 95% to 99% as singletons. Study-wide results and caveats: Memory subsets generally showed lower estimated richness than naive subsets. The small donor group covered limited genetic and exposure diversity.

The sequencing sample was made of naive CD4+ T cells sorted from blood. Subset specified: CD45RA+ positively selected. The origin of this receptor is a young man in good health. J is TRBJ1-1 and V is TRBV25-1, with 7 bases matching TRBD1. The CDR3 DNA sequence: TGTGCCAGCAGTGAATGGAGGGGGCCAACTGAAGCTTTCTTT. This sequence encodes CASSEWRGPTEAFF.